This T cell receptor (beta chain) was recorded in a study of CD8+ T cells in alopecia areata (dated by TCRdb to between 2018 and 2020). Some background on the complete study: Treated patients were enrolled in an open-label pilot trial of oral tofacitinib at 5 to 10 mg twice daily for moderate-to-severe alopecia areata. Tofacitinib was given for 6 to 18 months, followed by 6 months of follow-up off drug to assess delayed response and recurrence. The study used high-throughput TCRbeta sequencing to examine T cell clonal expansion in alopecia areata, in both the C3H/HeJ mouse model and human patients. Scalp tissue and sorted CD4+ and CD8+ peripheral blood T cells from patchy and totalis/universalis alopecia areata patients and from healthy controls were covered by human TCRbeta sequencing. Tofacitinib-treated patients had biopsies at baseline and at 4 and 24 weeks of treatment, with a later scalp biopsy in several patients. Clonality in the scalp was compared among normal scalp (n=4), patchy alopecia areata scalp (n=8), and alopecia totalis/universalis scalp (n=8). RNA was obtained with the PAXgene miRNA kit for fixed scalp, the miRNeasy kit for PBMCs, and the RNeasy kit for mouse skin. TCRbeta CDR3 regions were amplified by immunoSEQ multiplex PCR with 35 Vbeta forward and 13 Jbeta reverse primers.

This specimen's time point label, interpreted: baseline before oral tofacitinib. Lesional scalp punch biopsies and peripheral blood were obtained from alopecia areata patients. PBMCs were isolated by density centrifugation and stained for CD3, CD4 and CD8, after which CD4+ and CD8+ T cells were sorted on a FACSAria. Turning to this clone: This receptor's antigen is unknown. No much larger clonotype is one base removed from it; base qualities were not supplied.

Findings and caveats that apply to the study as a whole: TCR sequences shared between patients were less clear than in mice, possibly partly because of HLA diversity in the patient population. Resident alphabeta T cells in normal human skin are also sequenced, complicating scalp TCR repertoire analysis, unlike mouse skin dominated by gammadelta T cells. Compared with normal scalp, lesional scalp had higher clonality and more expanded CD8+ clones, particularly in alopecia totalis/universalis, a pattern that suggests antigenic drive.

The receptor library was made with the immunoSEQ multiplex PCR assay. RNA was extracted from all samples and reverse transcribed into cDNA, which served as template for TCR sequencing. SuperScript III was used for first-strand cDNA synthesis, primed with a 2:1 mix of oligo-dT and random hexamers. A synthetic immune receptor repertoire was used to assess amplification bias, and residual bias was removed computationally. The paper's data handling went like this. Raw reads were preprocessed to remove errors, and CDR3 was defined by IMGT conventions from the conserved cysteine to phenylalanine. Clonality was calculated as 1 minus Shannon entropy normalized by log2 of the number of productive unique TCRs. Whether scalp clones were CD4 or CD8 was inferred by matching scalp TCRbeta sequences against CD4 and CD8 repertoires sorted from blood. Not all clones reach the TCRdb copy of this immuneACCESS table, which keeps in-frame sequences only. Checked studies attribute under half of the gap to unresolved V genes and leave the rest unexplained. V and J calls and clone size come straight from that table; D and trimming were deduced from the DNA. This sample holds about 180,000 clones; more than 60% were observed only once. The top ten constitute over 1.5% of the sample.

In the germline V gene, CDR1 corresponds to SGHAT and CDR2 to FQNNGV. The cysteine opens and the phenylalanine closes a CDR3 of 15 amino acids. The CDR3 DNA has 45 bases and is translated from base 1. V loses 0 bases, J loses 3 bases, and the germline ends lie 12 bases apart. This receptor was identified in a human donor with alopecia areata. The chain is made from TRBV11-2 and TRBJ2-7, with the D gene too uncertain to name. The sample consisted of CD4+ T cells sorted from blood, taken at week 0. The sequenced DNA: TGTGCCAGCAGCTTAGACGCTTCAGAGATCTACGAGCAGTACTTC. This sequence encodes CASSLDASEIYEQYF.